Listed below are T cell receptor beta chains from one sample, sequenced in a study of siplizumab effects on memory and regulatory T cells. TCRdb's copy holds only in-frame clones and misses some; the assay was immunoSEQ multiplex PCR. The sample consists of 90,000 to 120,000 clones, over 90% of them appearing once. What was sequenced was Tregs sorted from blood. These receptor sequences come from a human donor in good health. Both conserved end residues are part of each CDR3. D genes are given only for firm matches. Size is omitted from some rows. Given values are once, few, many or a class for expanded clones.

J | D | size | V | CDR3 | DNA
TRBJ1-2 | NA | NA | TRBV4-1 | CASSHRPSVVGYTF | TGCGCCAGCAGCCACAGGCCCTCAGTTGTTGGCTACACCTTC
TRBJ2-4 | NA | NA | TRBV7-2 | CASSATVLNIQYF | TGTGCCAGCAGCGCGACGGTCTTAAACATTCAGTACTTC
TRBJ2-1 | TRBD2 | NA | TRBV5-5 | CASSPTGTSRNEQFF | TGTGCCAGCAGCCCAACCGGGACTAGCAGAAATGAGCAGTTCTTC
TRBJ2-7 | TRBD2 | once | TRBV29-1 | CSVQRDRYEQYF | TGCAGCGTGCAGCGGGATCGCTACGAGCAGTACTTC
TRBJ1-2 | NA | NA | TRBV4-1 | CASSQDLADYGYTF | TGCGCCAGCAGCCAAGATTTGGCGGACTATGGCTACACCTTC
TRBJ2-7 | TRBD2 | NA | TRBV7-9 | CASSLANLTSGGYEQYF | TGTGCCAGCAGCTTAGCGAATTTGACTAGCGGGGGTTACGAGCAGTACTTC
TRBJ1-2 | TRBD1 | NA | TRBV4-1 | CASSHPGTAADYGYTF | TGCGCCAGCAGCCACCCCGGGACAGCAGCAGACTATGGCTACACCTTC
TRBJ2-5 | TRBD2 | once | TRBV6-5 | CASSGLAGSEETQYF | TGTGCCAGCAGTGGACTAGCGGGGAGTGAAGAGACCCAGTACTTC
TRBJ2-3 | NA | NA | TRBV30 | CAWSWGSTDTQYF | TGTGCCTGGAGTTGGGGGAGCACAGATACGCAGTATTTT
TRBJ2-2 | NA | NA | TRBV5-1 | CASSVNTGELFF | TGCGCCAGCAGCGTAAACACCGGGGAGCTGTTTTTT
TRBJ2-7 | NA | NA | TRBV9 | CASSVEGAGNEQYF | TGTGCCAGCAGCGTAGAAGGGGCCGGCAACGAGCAGTACTTC
TRBJ2-7 | TRBD2 | NA | TRBV18 | CASSPGTSGIYEQYF | TGTGCCAGCTCACCAGGGACTAGCGGGATCTACGAGCAGTACTTC
TRBJ2-4 | TRBD2 | few | TRBV4-1 | CASSLRTSGRAMAKNIQYF | TGCGCCAGCAGCCTAAGGACTAGCGGGAGGGCAATGGCCAAAAACATTCAGTACTTC
TRBJ1-1 | NA | NA | TRBV5-1 | CASSQRGLGTEAFF | TGCGCCAGCAGCCAACGGGGGCTAGGGACTGAAGCTTTCTTT
TRBJ2-4 | NA | NA | TRBV5-6 | CASSLGGLTKNIQYF | TGTGCCAGCAGCTTGGGGGGGTTAACCAAAAACATTCAGTACTTC
TRBJ2-1 | TRBD2 | NA | TRBV29-1 | CSVVLAGITNEQFF | TGCAGCGTCGTACTAGCGGGAATTACGAATGAGCAGTTCTTC
TRBJ2-2 | NA | NA | TRBV9 | CASSPRISQTGELFF | TGTGCCAGCAGCCCCCGGATTTCCCAAACCGGGGAGCTGTTTTTT
TRBJ2-1 | TRBD2 | NA | TRBV4-1 | CASSQDRTSGSDEQFF | TGCGCCAGCAGCCAAGACAGGACTAGCGGGAGTGATGAGCAGTTCTTC
TRBJ2-3 | NA | NA | TRBV7-9 | CASSLSTGQYF | TGTGCCAGCAGCCTATCGACAGGGCAGTATTTT
TRBJ1-2 | NA | NA | TRBV20-1 | CSASEDYGYTF | TGCAGTGCTTCGGAGGACTATGGCTACACCTTC
TRBJ1-5 | NA | NA | TRBV19 | CASSISTPAGSNQPQHF | TGTGCCAGTAGTATTTCAACTCCGGCAGGGAGCAATCAGCCCCAGCATTTT
TRBJ2-7 | NA | NA | TRBV20-1 | CSASKVGEQYF | TGCAGTGCTTCTAAGGTGGGCGAGCAGTACTTC
TRBJ1-3 | NA | NA | TRBV5-1 | CASSLTVSGNTIYF | TGCGCCAGCAGCCTGACAGTCTCTGGAAACACCATATATTTT
TRBJ2-3 | TRBD2 | NA | TRBV10-3 | CAISRHLTSGSTDTQYF | TGTGCCATCAGTAGACACCTAACTAGCGGAAGCACAGATACGCAGTATTTT
TRBJ2-1 | NA | NA | TRBV7-7 | CASSLAPRAQGEQFF | TGTGCTAGCAGCTTAGCGCCCAGGGCCCAAGGTGAGCAGTTCTTC
TRBJ2-7 | NA | NA | TRBV2 | CASSLEGVTQYF | TGTGCCAGCAGTCTCGAGGGGGTTACACAGTACTTC
TRBJ2-2 | NA | NA | TRBV25-1 | CASSSSISNTGELFF | TGTGCCAGCAGTAGCAGTATATCGAACACCGGGGAGCTGTTTTTT
TRBJ1-6 | TRBD1 | NA | TRBV9 | CASSVDGGQGPPLHF | TGTGCCAGCAGCGTAGATGGGGGACAGGGCCCACCCCTCCACTTT
TRBJ1-3 | TRBD1 | NA | TRBV10-3 | CAISSGQGSGNTIYF | TGTGCCATCAGCTCGGGACAGGGCTCTGGAAACACCATATATTTT
TRBJ2-5 | NA | NA | TRBV10-3 | CAISESGAQETQYF | TGTGCCATCAGTGAGTCCGGAGCCCAAGAGACTCAGTACTTC
TRBJ1-1 | NA | NA | TRBV5-4 | CASRPGTENTEAFF | TGTGCCAGCAGACCCGGGACGGAGAACACTGAAGCTTTCTTT
TRBJ2-7 | NA | NA | TRBV7-9 | CASSSGTYEQYF | TGTGCCAGCAGCTCCGGGACTTACGAGCAGTACTTC
TRBJ2-1 | TRBD2 | once | TRBV27 | CASSLFAGESEFF | TGTGCCAGCAGTTTATTTGCGGGAGAGTCCGAGTTCTTC
TRBJ2-5 | TRBD2 | NA | TRBV10-3 | CAISASPGLAQETQYF | TGTGCCATCAGTGCCTCACCGGGACTAGCACAAGAGACCCAGTACTTC
TRBJ1-1 | TRBD1 | NA | TRBV9 | CASTDDRGTEAFF | TGTGCCAGCACAGATGACAGGGGAACTGAAGCTTTCTTT
TRBJ2-7 | NA | NA | TRBV21-1 | CASSKVRWREEYYEQYF | TGTGCCAGCAGCAAAGTGAGGTGGCGGGAGGAGTACTACGAGCAGTACTTC
TRBJ2-7 | NA | NA | TRBV18 | CASSPSPAHEQYF | TGTGCCAGCTCACCGAGCCCGGCCCACGAGCAGTACTTC
TRBJ1-2 | NA | NA | TRBV2 | CASSGGGRGYYGYTF | TGTGCCAGCAGTGGAGGGGGGCGCGGGTACTATGGCTACACCTTC
TRBJ2-2 | TRBD1 | once | TRBV7-6 | CASSFGQGVTYTGELFF | TGTGCCAGCAGCTTCGGACAGGGGGTAACCTACACCGGGGAGCTGTTTTTT